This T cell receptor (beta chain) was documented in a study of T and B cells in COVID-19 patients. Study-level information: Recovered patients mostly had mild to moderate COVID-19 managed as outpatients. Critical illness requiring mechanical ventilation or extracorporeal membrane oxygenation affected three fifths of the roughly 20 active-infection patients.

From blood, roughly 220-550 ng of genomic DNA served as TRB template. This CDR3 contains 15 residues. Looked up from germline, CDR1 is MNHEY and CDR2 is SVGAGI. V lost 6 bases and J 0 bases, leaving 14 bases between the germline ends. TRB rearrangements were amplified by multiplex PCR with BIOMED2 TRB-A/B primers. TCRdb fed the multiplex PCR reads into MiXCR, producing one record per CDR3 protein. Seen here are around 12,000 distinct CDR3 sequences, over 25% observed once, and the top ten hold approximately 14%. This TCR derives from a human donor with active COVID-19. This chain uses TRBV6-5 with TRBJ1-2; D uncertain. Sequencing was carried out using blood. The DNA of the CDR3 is TGTGCCAGCAGCGCCAACGCGGGATCTAACTATGGCTACACCTTC. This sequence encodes CASSANAGSNYGYTF.